A selection of T cell receptor beta chains follows, all from one sample in a study of T cell responses to AZD1222 COVID-19 vaccine. Assay used: immunoSEQ multiplex PCR; TCRdb lists only in-frame clones, some missing. This sample has approximately 140,000 clones, with roughly 91% found just once. This specimen was peripheral blood, taken on day 0 of AZD1222 vaccination. The receptors come from an adult in good health. Both conserved end residues are part of each CDR3. Each record gives: V gene, clone size, D gene, J gene, CDR3 DNA, CDR3 protein. D genes are given only for firm matches. Rows may omit the clone size; those that give it use once, few, many or a size class.

V: TRBV6-5
size: once
D: -
J: TRBJ2-1
DNA: TGTGCCAGCAGTTTCTTCCAGTGGAATGAGCAGTTCTTC
CDR3: CASSFFQWNEQFF

V: TRBV30
size: -
D: -
J: TRBJ2-7
DNA: TGTGCCTGGAGCGACTTCAACGAGCAGTACTTC
CDR3: CAWSDFNEQYF

V: TRBV13
size: -
D: -
J: TRBJ1-1
DNA: TGTGCCAGCAGGGGGGGATCTGAGATCGCTGAAGCTTTCTTT
CDR3: CASRGGSEIAEAFF

V: TRBV4-2
size: few
D: -
J: TRBJ1-1
DNA: TGTGCCAGCAGCCAAGATTGGGGAGGGAACACTGAAGCTTTCTTT
CDR3: CASSQDWGGNTEAFF

V: TRBV14
size: -
D: TRBD2
J: TRBJ2-7
DNA: TGTGCCAGCAGCCAGCGGGGGAGGGGAGGCGAGCAGTACTTC
CDR3: CASSQRGRGGEQYF

V: TRBV12-5
size: few
D: -
J: TRBJ2-2
DNA: TGTGCTAGTGGTTTGGGACAGTCCACCGGGGAGCTGTTTTTT
CDR3: CASGLGQSTGELFF

V: TRBV27
size: -
D: -
J: TRBJ1-3
DNA: TGTGCCAGCAGAGAGAGGGACCACACCATATATTTT
CDR3: CASRERDHTIYF

V: TRBV2
size: once
D: -
J: TRBJ1-3
DNA: TGTGCCAGCAGGACCGTGGGGGGCTCTGGAAACACCATATATTTT
CDR3: CASRTVGGSGNTIYF

V: TRBV24-1
size: -
D: -
J: TRBJ1-1
DNA: TGTGCCACCAGTGACGCACAGAAACAGGCCATGAACACTGAAGCTTTCTTT
CDR3: CATSDAQKQAMNTEAFF

V: TRBV4-1
size: -
D: -
J: TRBJ2-5
DNA: TGCGCCAGCAGCCAAGATCGCGAGACCCAGTACTTC
CDR3: CASSQDRETQYF

V: TRBV18
size: -
D: TRBD1
J: TRBJ2-7
DNA: TGTGCCAGCTCAACGGGACAGGGGCGGGAGCAGTACTTC
CDR3: CASSTGQGREQYF

V: TRBV30
size: -
D: -
J: TRBJ2-2
DNA: TGTGCCTGGAGTGTAAGGGCCGGGCAGGGCCTGGGGGAGCTGTTTTTT
CDR3: CAWSVRAGQGLGELFF

V: TRBV7-2
size: -
D: -
J: TRBJ2-1
DNA: TGTGCCAGCAGCTCCCCCGGTACAGCAAGAAATGAGCAGTTCTTC
CDR3: CASSSPGTARNEQFF

V: TRBV18
size: -
D: -
J: TRBJ1-1
DNA: TGTGCCAGCTCCCCACGTAACACTGAAGCTTTCTTT
CDR3: CASSPRNTEAFF

V: TRBV7-9
size: -
D: -
J: TRBJ2-4
DNA: TGTGCCAGCAGCTTTCTGGAGAGCTCCAATAAAAACATTCAGTACTTC
CDR3: CASSFLESSNKNIQYF

V: TRBV14
size: -
D: -
J: TRBJ2-2
DNA: TGTGCCAGCAGCCAAGTTTGGGGGGCGAACACCGGGGAGCTGTTTTTT
CDR3: CASSQVWGANTGELFF

V: TRBV10-3
size: -
D: -
J: TRBJ1-5
DNA: TGTGCCATCAGTGATCGCCTTAAACAAATCAATCAGCCCCAGCATTTT
CDR3: CAISDRLKQINQPQHF

V: TRBV5-4
size: -
D: -
J: TRBJ2-6
DNA: TGTGCCAGCAGCTTGGATGGGGCCAACGTCCTGACTTTC
CDR3: CASSLDGANVLTF

V: TRBV18
size: -
D: TRBD1
J: TRBJ1-5
DNA: TGTGCCAGCACCCTGACAGGGGGAAAGCCCCAGCATTTT
CDR3: CASTLTGGKPQHF

V: TRBV20-1
size: once
D: -
J: TRBJ1-5
DNA: TGCAGTGCTAGTGTCGGGGATAGCAATCAGCCCCAGCATTTT
CDR3: CSASVGDSNQPQHF

V: TRBV19
size: -
D: TRBD2
J: TRBJ2-2
DNA: TGTGCCAGTAGTATTCCTAGCGGGAGAGGGGGCACCGGGGAGCTGTTTTTT
CDR3: CASSIPSGRGGTGELFF

V: TRBV30
size: -
D: -
J: TRBJ1-6
DNA: TGTGCCTGGAGTGCTTCCATGTCCGGGGCACCCCTCCACTTT
CDR3: CAWSASMSGAPLHF

V: TRBV5-1
size: -
D: -
J: TRBJ2-3
DNA: TGCGCCAGCAGCTTAACGAGCCGGGACTCCGAGGCAGGCACGCAGTATTTT
CDR3: CASSLTSRDSEAGTQYF

V: TRBV30
size: -
D: -
J: TRBJ2-7
DNA: TGTGCCTGGAGTCCCCACCGATTTGAGCAGTACTTC
CDR3: CAWSPHRFEQYF

V: TRBV28
size: -
D: TRBD2
J: TRBJ2-7
DNA: TGTGCCAGCAGTGAACCCGGGGGGGTAGCATCCTCCTACGAGCAGTACTTC
CDR3: CASSEPGGVASSYEQYF

V: TRBV2
size: -
D: -
J: TRBJ2-7
DNA: TGTGCCAGCAGTAGTCCCAGCGGAGATCCCTACGAGCAGTACTTC
CDR3: CASSSPSGDPYEQYF

V: TRBV7-9
size: -
D: TRBD1
J: TRBJ1-1
DNA: TGTGCCAGCAGCGTACTCGGGACAGATGAAGCTTTCTTT
CDR3: CASSVLGTDEAFF

V: TRBV5-5
size: -
D: -
J: TRBJ1-5
DNA: TGTGCCAGCAGCTTTGACATCCGAGGCGGGCCCCAGCATTTT
CDR3: CASSFDIRGGPQHF

V: TRBV24-1
size: -
D: -
J: TRBJ1-4
DNA: TGTGCCACCAGTGACGGGGAACCTAATGAAAAACTGTTTTTT
CDR3: CATSDGEPNEKLFF

V: TRBV10-3
size: -
D: -
J: TRBJ2-1
DNA: TGTGCCATCAGTGAGGACTTAATGAGCTCCTACAATGAGCAGTTCTTC
CDR3: CAISEDLMSSYNEQFF

V: TRBV9
size: -
D: -
J: TRBJ1-2
DNA: TGTGCCAGCAGTAGGACGGGTTCTAACTATGGCTACACCTTC
CDR3: CASSRTGSNYGYTF

V: TRBV7-2
size: -
D: -
J: TRBJ1-2
DNA: TGTGCCAGCAGCTCGCCCTCACAGGGTTTCTATGGCTACACCTTC
CDR3: CASSSPSQGFYGYTF

V: TRBV19
size: few
D: -
J: TRBJ1-1
DNA: TGTGCCAGTAGTAGGGGACCCGCCGGGTTGGGCACTGAAGCTTTCTTT
CDR3: CASSRGPAGLGTEAFF

V: TRBV7-8
size: -
D: -
J: TRBJ1-2
DNA: TGTGCCAGCAGCTCCCTGGGTGGGGACTTCTATGGCTACACCTTC
CDR3: CASSSLGGDFYGYTF

V: TRBV6-2/TRBV6-3
size: -
D: -
J: TRBJ1-2
DNA: TGTGCCAGCAGTTACCATTTGACAGGTTTGGGGGACTATGGCTACACCTTC
CDR3: CASSYHLTGLGDYGYTF

V: TRBV28
size: -
D: TRBD2
J: TRBJ2-3
DNA: TGTGCCACCTTCGAGCTAGCGGGGGGAATGATTTCTAGCACAGATACGCAGTATTTT
CDR3: CATFELAGGMISSTDTQYF

V: TRBV1
size: -
D: -
J: TRBJ2-6
DNA: TGCACCAGCAGCCCACTTAAAAGTTTCCGGGGGGAAGCTGGGGCCAACGTCCTGACTTTC
CDR3: CTSSPLKSFRGEAGANVLTF

V: TRBV23-1
size: -
D: -
J: TRBJ1-1
DNA: TGCGCCAGCAGTCTTTACCCGACAGGTAACACTGAAGCTTTCTTT
CDR3: CASSLYPTGNTEAFF

V: TRBV5-4
size: -
D: -
J: TRBJ1-1
DNA: TGTGCCAGCAGCCCAAAACAGAGGAACACTGAAGCTTTCTTT
CDR3: CASSPKQRNTEAFF

V: TRBV3-1/TRBV3-2
size: -
D: TRBD1
J: TRBJ1-3
DNA: TGTGCCAGCAGCCTCGGACAGGGGGCTGGTGGAAACACCATATATTTT
CDR3: CASSLGQGAGGNTIYF

V: TRBV11-1
size: -
D: -
J: TRBJ1-2
DNA: TGTGCCAGCAGCTTAGCCCCGGGCCGGCCGAACTATGGCTACACCTTC
CDR3: CASSLAPGRPNYGYTF

V: TRBV19
size: -
D: -
J: TRBJ1-5
DNA: TGTGCCAGTAAAGGAAGAGGGCAGCCCCAGCATTTT
CDR3: CASKGRGQPQHF

V: TRBV13
size: -
D: TRBD2
J: TRBJ2-3
DNA: TGTGCCAGCAGTCCAGGATGGCGGGAGGCCCCTTCTAGCACAGATACGCAGTATTTT
CDR3: CASSPGWREAPSSTDTQYF

V: TRBV27
size: -
D: -
J: TRBJ2-2
DNA: TGTGCCAGCAGTTTTAAGACCGGGGAGCTGTTTTTT
CDR3: CASSFKTGELFF

V: TRBV9
size: -
D: -
J: TRBJ1-4
DNA: TGTGCCAGCAGCGTAGGGTGGTCTTCCCCGGGTGAAAAACTGTTTTTT
CDR3: CASSVGWSSPGEKLFF

V: TRBV25-1
size: -
D: TRBD2
J: TRBJ2-5
DNA: TGTGCCAGCAGCTCTGGGACTAGCGGGTCCCAAGAGACCCAGTACTTC
CDR3: CASSSGTSGSQETQYF

V: TRBV27
size: once
D: -
J: TRBJ2-7
DNA: TGTGCCAGCAGTCTTACTTTGCCGGGGGAGCAGTACTTC
CDR3: CASSLTLPGEQYF

V: TRBV9
size: once
D: -
J: TRBJ2-2
DNA: TGTGCCAGCATCGGCGCGAACACCGGGGAGCTGTTTTTT
CDR3: CASIGANTGELFF

V: TRBV15
size: once
D: -
J: TRBJ1-1
DNA: TGTGCCACCAGCAGAGGAGGCGGGAAGAACACTGAAGCTTTCTTT
CDR3: CATSRGGGKNTEAFF

V: TRBV27
size: -
D: -
J: TRBJ2-3
DNA: TGTGCCAGCAGTTTACAGCAGGGACCTTCTGATACGCAGTATTTT
CDR3: CASSLQQGPSDTQYF

V: TRBV12-3/TRBV12-4
size: -
D: TRBD1
J: TRBJ1-2
DNA: TGTGCCAGCCGGACAGGGGGCAGCTATGGCTACACCTTC
CDR3: CASRTGGSYGYTF

V: TRBV7-2
size: -
D: TRBD1
J: TRBJ2-1
DNA: TGTGCCAGCACCCCCGGGACAGGAAACAATGAGCAGTTCTTC
CDR3: CASTPGTGNNEQFF

V: TRBV4-3
size: -
D: -
J: TRBJ2-1
DNA: TGCGCCAGCAGCCAGGGCGGCAGGCCATACAATGAGCAGTTCTTC
CDR3: CASSQGGRPYNEQFF